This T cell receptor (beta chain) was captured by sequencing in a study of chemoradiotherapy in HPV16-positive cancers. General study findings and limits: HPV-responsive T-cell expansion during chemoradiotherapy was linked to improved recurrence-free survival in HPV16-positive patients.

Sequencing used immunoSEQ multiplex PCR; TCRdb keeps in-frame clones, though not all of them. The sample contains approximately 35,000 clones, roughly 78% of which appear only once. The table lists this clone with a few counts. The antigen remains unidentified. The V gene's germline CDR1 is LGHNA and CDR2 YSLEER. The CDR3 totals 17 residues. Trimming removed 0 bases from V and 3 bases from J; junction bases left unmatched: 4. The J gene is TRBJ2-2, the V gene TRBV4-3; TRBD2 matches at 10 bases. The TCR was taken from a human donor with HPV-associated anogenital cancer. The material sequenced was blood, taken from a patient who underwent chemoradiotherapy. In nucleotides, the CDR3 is TGCGCCAGCAGCCAAGACACTAGCGGGGCCTACACCGGGGAGCTGTTTTTT. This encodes CASSQDTSGAYTGELFF.